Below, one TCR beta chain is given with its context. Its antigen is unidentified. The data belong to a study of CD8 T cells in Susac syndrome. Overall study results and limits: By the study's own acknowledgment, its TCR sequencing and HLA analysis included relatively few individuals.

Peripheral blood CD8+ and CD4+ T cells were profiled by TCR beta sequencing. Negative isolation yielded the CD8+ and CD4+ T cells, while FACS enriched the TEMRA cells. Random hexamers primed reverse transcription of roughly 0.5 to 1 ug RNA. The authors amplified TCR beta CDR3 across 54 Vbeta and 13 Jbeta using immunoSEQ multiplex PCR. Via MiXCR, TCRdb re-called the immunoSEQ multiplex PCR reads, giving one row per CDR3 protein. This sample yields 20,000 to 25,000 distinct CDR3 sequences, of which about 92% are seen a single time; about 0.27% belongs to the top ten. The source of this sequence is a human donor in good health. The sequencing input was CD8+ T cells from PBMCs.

CDR3 sequence reads: CASRMGLAGPSGANVLTF. CDR3 DNA: TGTGCCAGCAGGATGGGACTAGCGGGGCCCTCTGGGGCCAACGTCCTGACTTTC. This chain joins TRBV6-1 and TRBJ2-6; TRBD2 matches at 13 bases. Per the germline V gene, CDR1 is MNHNS and CDR2 is SASEGT. This CDR3 region has 18 residues. V shed 6 bases, J shed 0 bases, and the junction held 5 bases outside the gene matches.